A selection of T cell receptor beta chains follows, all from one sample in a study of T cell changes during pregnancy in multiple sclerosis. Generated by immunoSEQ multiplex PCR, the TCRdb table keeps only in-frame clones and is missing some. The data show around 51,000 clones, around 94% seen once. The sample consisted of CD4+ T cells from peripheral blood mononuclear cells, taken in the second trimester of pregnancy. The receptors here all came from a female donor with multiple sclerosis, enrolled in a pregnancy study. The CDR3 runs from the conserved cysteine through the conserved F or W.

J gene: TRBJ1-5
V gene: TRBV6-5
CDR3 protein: CASSSLTEGNQPQHF

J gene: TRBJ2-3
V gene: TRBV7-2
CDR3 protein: CASSLSAPGPGVYF

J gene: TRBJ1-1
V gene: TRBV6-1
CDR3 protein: CASRLGQGATEAFF

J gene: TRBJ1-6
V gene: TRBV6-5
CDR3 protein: CASSYSTGVNSPLHF

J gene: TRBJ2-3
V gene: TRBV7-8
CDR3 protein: CASKVTVTRTDTQYF

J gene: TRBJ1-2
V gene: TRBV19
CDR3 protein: CASSGGLNYGYTF

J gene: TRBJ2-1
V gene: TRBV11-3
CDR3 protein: CASSNRDEQFF

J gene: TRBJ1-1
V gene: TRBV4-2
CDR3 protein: CASSQGDRGLRNTEAFF

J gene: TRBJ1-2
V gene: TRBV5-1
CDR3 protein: CASSILRPSVGYTF

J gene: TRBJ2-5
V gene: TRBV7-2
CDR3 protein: CASSLGAGGMQETQYF

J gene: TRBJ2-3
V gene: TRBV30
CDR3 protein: CAWDPGGLVTDTQYF

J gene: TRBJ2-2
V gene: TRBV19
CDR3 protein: CASSMGGRRGGIYPGELFF

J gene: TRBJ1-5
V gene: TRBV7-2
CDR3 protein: CASNWGGGNQPQHF

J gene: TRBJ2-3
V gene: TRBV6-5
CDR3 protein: CASHKGGTRSDTQYF

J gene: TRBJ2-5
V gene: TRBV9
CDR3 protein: CASSPSELVVQETQYF

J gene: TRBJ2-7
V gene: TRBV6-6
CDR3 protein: CASSSGTQSYEQYF

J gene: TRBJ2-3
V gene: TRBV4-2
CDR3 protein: CASSQDPSLGHTQYF

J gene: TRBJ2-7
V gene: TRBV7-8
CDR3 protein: CASSLAPAGRVGEQYF

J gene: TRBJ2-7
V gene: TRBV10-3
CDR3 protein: CAISRDREYEQYF

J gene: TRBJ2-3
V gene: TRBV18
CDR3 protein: CASSPGQGHTDTQYF

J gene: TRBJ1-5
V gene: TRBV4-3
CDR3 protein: CASSQGTHQPQHF

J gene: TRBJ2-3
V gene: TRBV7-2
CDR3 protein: CASSYTRDTDTQYF

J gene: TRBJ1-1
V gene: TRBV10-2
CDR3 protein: CASSSTRGGITEAFF

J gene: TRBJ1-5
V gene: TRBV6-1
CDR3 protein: CASSARGGTGNQPQHF

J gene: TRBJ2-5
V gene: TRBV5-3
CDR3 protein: CARSSLRQETQYF

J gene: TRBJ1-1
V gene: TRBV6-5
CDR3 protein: CASTSGNTEAFF

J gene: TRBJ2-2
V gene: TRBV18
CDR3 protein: CASSPEGDRTGELFF

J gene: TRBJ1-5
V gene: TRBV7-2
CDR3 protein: CASSFPGTGVSQPQHF

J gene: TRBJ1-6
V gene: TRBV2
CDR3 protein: CASSPYSPLHF

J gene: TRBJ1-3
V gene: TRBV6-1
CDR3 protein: CASSRVDIGNTIYF

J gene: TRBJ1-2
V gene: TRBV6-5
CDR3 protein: CASSYSGTANYGYTF

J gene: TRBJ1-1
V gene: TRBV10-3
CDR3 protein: CAITRGQASTEAFF

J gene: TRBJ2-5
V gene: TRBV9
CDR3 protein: CASSMWRGNQETQYF

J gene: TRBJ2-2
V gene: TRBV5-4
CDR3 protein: CASSPMGGGNTGELFF

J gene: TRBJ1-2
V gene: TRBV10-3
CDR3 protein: CATQGFRADGYTF

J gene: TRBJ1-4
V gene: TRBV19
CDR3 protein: CASKRLGGSNEKLFF

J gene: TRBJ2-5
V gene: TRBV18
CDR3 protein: CASSPRAQETQYF

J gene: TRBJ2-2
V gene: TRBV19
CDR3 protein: CASSIHQTRVTGELFF

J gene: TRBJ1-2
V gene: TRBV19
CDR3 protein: CASSRDRGPGGYGYTF

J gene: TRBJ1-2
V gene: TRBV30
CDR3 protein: CAWTPFIRTGRPYGYTF

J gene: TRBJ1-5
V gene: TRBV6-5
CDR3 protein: CASSYSSGGGQPQHF

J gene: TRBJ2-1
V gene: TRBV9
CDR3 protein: CASSVTVDTYNEQFF

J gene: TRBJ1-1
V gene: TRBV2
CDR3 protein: CASSENSGWTEAFF

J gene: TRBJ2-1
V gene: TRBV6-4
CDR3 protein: CASSDRTGDEQFF

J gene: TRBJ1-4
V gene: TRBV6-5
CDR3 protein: CASSPAGQPEKLFF

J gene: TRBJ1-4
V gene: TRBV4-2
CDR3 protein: CASSQEEGGQGREKLFF

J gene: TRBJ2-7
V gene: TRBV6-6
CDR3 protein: CASSYSLNNEQYF

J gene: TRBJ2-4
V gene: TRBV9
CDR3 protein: CASSVSGHQRGNIQYF